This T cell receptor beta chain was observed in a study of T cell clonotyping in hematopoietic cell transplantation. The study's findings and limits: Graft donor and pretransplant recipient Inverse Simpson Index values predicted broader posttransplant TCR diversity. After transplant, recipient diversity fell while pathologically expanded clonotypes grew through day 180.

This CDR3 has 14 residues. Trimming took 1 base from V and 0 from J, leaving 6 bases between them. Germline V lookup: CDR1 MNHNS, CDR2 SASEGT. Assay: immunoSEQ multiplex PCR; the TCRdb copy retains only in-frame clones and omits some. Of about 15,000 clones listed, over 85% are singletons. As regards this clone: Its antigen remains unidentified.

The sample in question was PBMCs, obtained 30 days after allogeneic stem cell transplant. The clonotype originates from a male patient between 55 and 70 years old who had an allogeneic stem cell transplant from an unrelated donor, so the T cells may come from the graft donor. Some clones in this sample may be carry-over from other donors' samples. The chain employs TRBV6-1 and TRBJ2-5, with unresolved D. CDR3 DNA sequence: TGTGCCAGCAGTGAAGGTGGAAACCAAGAGACCCAGTACTTC. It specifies CASSEGGNQETQYF.